The rows below give T cell receptor beta chains drawn from one sample of a study of human T cells and chemical hapten exposure. TCRdb reprocessed the RACE reads with MiXCR, giving one entry per CDR3 protein. The sample lists about 190,000 distinct CDR3 sequences, approximately 26% occurring once. The material sequenced was whole blood, taken in connection with sensitization to the hapten diphenylcyclopropenone (DPC). The receptors stem from a woman between 35 and 50 years old with alopecia areata. Some clones in this sample may be carry-over from other donors' samples. The CDR3 runs from the conserved cysteine through the conserved F or W. The order of the fields is V gene, J gene, D gene, clone size, CDR3 DNA, CDR3 protein. The D gene is left open where the match is weak. Size is stated for part of the rows, as once, few or many counts, or as a class when the clone is expanded.

TRBV7-8	TRBJ2-6	TRBD2	NA	TGTGCCAGCAGCGCCCTAGCGGGAGTTGCTGGGGCCAACGTCCTGACTTTC	CASSALAGVAGANVLTF
TRBV7-2	TRBJ2-5	NA	NA	TGTGCCAGCAGCTCCGGGACATACCCCGAAGAGACCCAGTACTTC	CASSSGTYPEETQYF
TRBV7-9	TRBJ1-4	NA	few	TGTGCCAGCAGTTACGCGACTAATGAAAAACTGTTTTTT	CASSYATNEKLFF
TRBV29-1	TRBJ2-1	TRBD1	few	TGCAGCGTTGAAGATCAGGGGGCCAATGAGCAGTTCTTC	CSVEDQGANEQFF
TRBV20-1	TRBJ1-2	NA	few	TGCAGTGCTTTCACCGGACGGAGTAACTATGGCTACACCTTC	CSAFTGRSNYGYTF
TRBV10-3	TRBJ2-7	NA	NA	TGTGCCATCAACGAGGCAGGGATGTCCTACGAGCAGTACTTC	CAINEAGMSYEQYF
TRBV15	TRBJ2-7	NA	NA	TGTGCCACCAGCAGAGATAGGGGCCTTTACGAGCAGTACTTC	CATSRDRGLYEQYF
TRBV10-3	TRBJ2-5	TRBD2	NA	TGTGTCATCAGTGCGGGGGGAATCCAAGAGACCCAGTACTTC	CVISAGGIQETQYF
TRBV29-1	TRBJ2-1	TRBD1	few	TGCAGCTATAGACAGGGGAATTACAATGAGCAGTTCTTC	CSYRQGNYNEQFF
TRBV21-1	TRBJ1-2	NA	few	TGTGCCAGCAGCAAAGGGGACAGGTTTAATGGCTACACCTTC	CASSKGDRFNGYTF
TRBV18	TRBJ1-1	TRBD1	NA	TGTGCCAGCTCACCACCGTCGCGACAGGGTGAAGCTTTCTTT	CASSPPSRQGEAFF
TRBV6-2/TRBV6-3	TRBJ2-1	TRBD2	NA	TGTGCCAGCAGTACCCCGGAGGGCGGGGGTCCCGAGGGTTCCTACAATGAGCAGTTCTTC	CASSTPEGGGPEGSYNEQFF
TRBV27	TRBJ2-7	TRBD2	NA	TGTGCCAGCAGCTGGGGACTAGCGGGGACCGAGCAGTACTTC	CASSWGLAGTEQYF
TRBV28	TRBJ2-3	TRBD2	few	TGTGCCAGCTCCTCTAGCGGGAGGGTCACAGATACGCAGTATTTT	CASSSSGRVTDTQYF
TRBV7-9	TRBJ2-2	NA	many	TGTGCCAGCAGCTTAAGCCAACTGGGCACCGGGGAGCTGTTTTTT	CASSLSQLGTGELFF
TRBV4-2	TRBJ2-1	TRBD2	NA	TGTGCCAGCAGCCAAGGAGGCCAACACGCGGGAGGCACCTACAATGAGCAGTTCTTC	CASSQGGQHAGGTYNEQFF
TRBV20-1	TRBJ1-6	TRBD1	NA	TGCAGTGCTAGAGATCCGTCGACAGGGGTAGATTCACCCCTCCACTTT	CSARDPSTGVDSPLHF
TRBV28	TRBJ2-7	TRBD1	NA	TGTGCCAGCAGCAGAAACCGGGGACAGCCGCAGTACTTC	CASSRNRGQPQYF
TRBV20-1	TRBJ2-3	NA	NA	TGCAGTGGGCGCGACGGGGATACGCAGTATTTT	CSGRDGDTQYF
TRBV12-3/TRBV12-4	TRBJ2-5	NA	few	TGTGCCAGCAGTTGGGACACCCAAGAGACCCAGTACTTC	CASSWDTQETQYF
TRBV5-1	TRBJ2-1	TRBD1	NA	TGCGCCAGCAGCTTGGTGGCAGGGGGCAACCACTACAATGAGCAGTTCTTC	CASSLVAGGNHYNEQFF
TRBV6-1	TRBJ2-7	NA	many	TGTGCCAGCAGTGACCGCGCCTACGAGCAGTACTTC	CASSDRAYEQYF
TRBV20-1	TRBJ2-1	NA	few	TGCAGTGCTCACATGAGCAGCGGAACCTACAATGAGCAGTTCTTC	CSAHMSSGTYNEQFF
TRBV30	TRBJ2-3	TRBD2	NA	TGTGCCTGGTCTTTAGCGGGGGGTGGAACAGATACGCAGTATTTT	CAWSLAGGGTDTQYF
TRBV10-3	TRBJ1-5	NA	many	TGTGCCATCAGTGCCCAGGGCGATCAGCCCCAGCATTTT	CAISAQGDQPQHF
TRBV20-1	TRBJ1-5	TRBD1	many	TGCAGTGCTCCGACAGGGGGAAATCAGCCCCAGCATTTT	CSAPTGGNQPQHF
TRBV10-3	TRBJ2-2	TRBD2	few	TGTGCCATCAGGGGGACTAGCGGGGGAAACACCGGGGAGCTGTTTTTT	CAIRGTSGGNTGELFF
TRBV6-2/TRBV6-3	TRBJ2-2	NA	many	TGTGCCAGCAGCTTACGGGACACCGGGGAGCTGTTTTTT	CASSLRDTGELFF
TRBV6-6	TRBJ2-7	NA	many	TGTGCCAGCAGTGACCGGGACAAATACGAGCAGTACTTC	CASSDRDKYEQYF
TRBV6-2/TRBV6-3	TRBJ2-1	TRBD2	few	TGTGCCAGCAGTGGACAATACGGACTAGCGGGAGGCAAGAGCTCCTACAATGAGCAGTTCTTC	CASSGQYGLAGGKSSYNEQFF
TRBV20-1	TRBJ1-4	NA	few	TGCAGTGCTAGAGATATGGGGGGGTCCCTGGGAAGACTGTTTTTT	CSARDMGGSLGRLFF
TRBV4-2	TRBJ2-7	NA	few	TGTGCCAGCAGCCAAGATCTGGGCCCGCCAAACTACGAGCAGTACTTC	CASSQDLGPPNYEQYF
TRBV4-3	TRBJ1-2	NA	NA	TGCGCCAGCAGCCAAGACGGTGCAGGGGTGTTCAATGGTGGCTACACCTTC	CASSQDGAGVFNGGYTF
TRBV19	TRBJ2-2	NA	many	TGTGCCAGCCTTCCCGGGGGGCGCGGCGGGGAGCTGTTTTTT	CASLPGGRGGELFF
TRBV6-4	TRBJ2-3	NA	many	TGTGCCAGCAGTGACGGGAGCGGAAACACAGATACGCAGTATTTT	CASSDGSGNTDTQYF
TRBV20-1	TRBJ2-2	TRBD2	NA	TGCAGTGCCAGACCGAGGACTAGCGACATCACCGGGGAGCTGTTTTTT	CSARPRTSDITGELFF